The T cell receptor (beta chain) described here comes from a study of tumor-infiltrating lymphocytes in oesophageal squamous cell carcinoma. TCRdb fed the PCR reads into MiXCR, producing one record per CDR3 protein. Here the sample spans more than 9,500 distinct CDR3 sequences, roughly half being singletons. In this sample, this clonotype turned up a few times. The CDR3 is 16 amino acids. V was clipped by 2 bases and J by 1 base, with 11 bases between them. Per germline, CDR1 KGHSH and CDR2 LQKENI. The receptor comes from a male donor with esophageal squamous cell carcinoma. The chain employs TRBV18 and TRBJ2-2; maybe TRBD2 (6 bases). What was sequenced was normal esophageal tissue next to the tumor. CDR3: CASSPSPSVNTGELFF. In DNA, the CDR3 is TGTGCCAGCTCACCAAGTCCTAGCGTGAACACCGGGGAGCTGTTTTTT.